The source of this T cell receptor (beta chain) is a study of blood T cell repertoires in COVID-19. Trimming took 2 bases from V and 7 from J, leaving 17 bases between them. The CDR3 consists of 15 residues. Germline loops: CDR1 MDHEN, CDR2 SYDVKM. TCRdb's table, derived via immunoSEQ multiplex PCR, lists solely in-frame clones and lacks some. This sample yields 330,000 or so clones, of which 70% to 90% are seen a single time; roughly 2% belongs to the top ten. The chain joins TRBV28 to TRBJ1-1; TRBD1 is a possible D gene (5 bases). The sample comprised PBMCs or T cells enriched from blood (not recorded which). The TCR sequence derives from a man aged 40-49 years in a cohort exposed to, infected with or recovered from COVID-19 (not recorded which). The CDR3 DNA reads TGTGCCAGCAGTTTACGGGGGGTAGGCGGTGGTGAAGCTTTCTTT. It translates to CASSLRGVGGGEAFF. The full variable domain, rest sourced from reference TRBV28 and TRBJ1-1, is DVKVTQSSRYLVKRTGEKVFLECVQDMDHENMFWYRQDPGLGLRLIYFSYDVKMKEKGDIPEGYSVSREKKERFSLILESASTNQTSMYLCASSLRGVGGGEAFFGQGTRLTVV.